One sample yielded the 18 T cell receptor beta chains listed below, sequenced in a study of radiation and T cells in renal cell carcinoma. Only in-frame clones appear in the TCRdb table, and some are missing; sequencing was by immunoSEQ multiplex PCR. The table shows about 49,000 clones, with roughly four fifths occurring only once. Time point given: baseline pretreatment blood. Treatment here: 15 Gy SBRT to primary tumor, nephrectomy 4 weeks later. This specimen was blood, taken from a patient whose treatment included radiotherapy and nephrectomy. The receptors derive from a woman aged 70 to 79 with renal cell carcinoma.

The rearrangement uses TRBV2 and TRBJ2-3; a weak D match, TRBD1 (5 bases). V was cut by 4 bases and J by 3 bases, with 26 bases left in between. The germline gives CDR1 SNHLY, CDR2 FYNNEI. The CDR3 sequence is 19 residues long. The CDR3 bases are TGTGCCAGCAGTGGCCGGGTGGGTGGACCCAAGTACAGGACAGATACGCAGTATTTT. This gives the protein CASSGRVGGPKYRTDTQYF.

The chain has TRBV4-1 and TRBJ2-1, with a possible D match to TRBD2 (5 bases). Trimming stripped 0 bases from V and 0 bases from J, with 15 bases between. The CDR3 loop spans 18 amino acids. The germline V gene encodes CDR1 MGHRA and CDR2 YSYEKL. Here the CDR3 reads CASSQERLGLLSYNEQFF. In nucleotides, the CDR3 is TGCGCCAGCAGCCAAGAAAGGCTAGGACTCCTCTCCTACAATGAGCAGTTCTTC.

The rearrangement uses TRBV9 and TRBJ2-2, with 10 nucleotides matching TRBD2. V was pared by 0 bases and J by 4 bases, with 3 bases of the junction left unmatched. Germline V gene data show CDR1 as SGDLS and CDR2 as YYNGEE. CDR3 size: 16 residues. This chain's CDR3 is CASSVGPSGSTGELFF. The CDR3, as DNA: TGTGCCAGCAGCGTAGGGCCTAGCGGGAGCACCGGGGAGCTGTTTTTT.

The CDR3 is CASSFEFRDTQYF. CDR3 DNA sequence: TGCGCCAGCAGCTTCGAATTCCGGGATACGCAGTATTTT. The chain has TRBV5-1 and TRBJ2-3; D is undetermined. The CDR3 is made up of 13 amino acids. Germline V gene data show CDR1 as SGHRS and CDR2 as YFSETQ. V dropped 2 bases and J dropped 6 bases, with 10 bases sitting between them.

V is TRBV5-1 and J is TRBJ2-3, with D maybe TRBD2 (5 bases). Trimming took 1 base from V and 4 from J, leaving 10 bases between them. The germline gives CDR1 SGHRS, CDR2 YFSETQ. The CDR3 length is 14 residues. Here the CDR3 reads CASSLTVSADTQYF. DNA of the CDR3: TGCGCCAGCAGCTTGACGGTTAGCGCAGATACGCAGTATTTT. The complete variable domain, with remaining parts taken from reference TRBV5-1 and TRBJ2-3, reads KAGVTQTPRYLIKTRGQQVTLSCSPISGHRSVSWYQQTPGQGLQFLFEYFSETQRNKGNFPGRFSGRQFSNSRSEMNVSTLELGDSALYLCASSLTVSADTQYFGPGTRLTVL.

This rearrangement joins TRBV11-2 to TRBJ1-1; D is perhaps TRBD1 (5 bases). The length of the CDR3 is 15 residues. Germline CDR1 SGHAT, CDR2 FQNNGV. Trimming left V 1 base short and J 1 base short, with 10 bases between. Written as DNA, the CDR3 is TGTGCCAGCAGCTTAGGGGGCGGAAGGAACACTGAAGCTTTCTTT. This translates into CASSLGGGRNTEAFF.

The V gene is TRBV7-8, the J gene TRBJ1-5; D unclear. The CDR3 is 14 amino acids. V shed 0 bases and J shed 3 bases, with 6 bases lying between them. CDR1 is SGHVS and CDR2 is FQNEAQ in the germline V gene. CDR3 DNA sequence: TGTGCCAGCAGCTTAGCCGCTTTCAATCAGCCCCAGCATTTT. It translates to CASSLAAFNQPQHF.

V usage is TRBV11-2 and J usage is TRBJ2-1; 8 positions match TRBD1. The CDR3 consists of 14 residues. Trimming removed 1 base from V and 9 bases from J; junction bases left unmatched: 5. CDR1 and CDR2 (germline): SGHAT, FQNNGV. The CDR3 DNA sequence: TGTGCCAGCAGCTTAGTGCAGGGGGCGGGTGAGCAGTTCTTC. Protein sequence: CASSLVQGAGEQFF.

This clone has only one observation. V and J are TRBV7-2 and TRBJ2-7; the D is unclear. This CDR3 has 14 amino acids. V lost 6 bases and J 5 bases, leaving 17 bases between the germline ends. The germline V gene encodes CDR1 SGHTA and CDR2 FQGNSA. The CDR3 sequence: CASRGHSTRNEQYF. The CDR3 nucleotides read TGTGCCAGCAGAGGGCACAGCACGAGGAACGAGCAGTACTTC. The variable domain in full, with the rest retrieved from reference TRBV7-2 and TRBJ2-7, is GAGVSQSPSNKVTEKGKDVELRCDPISGHTALYWYRQSLGQGLEFLIYFQGNSAPDKSGLPSDRFSAERTGGSVSTLTIQRTQQEDSAVYLCASRGHSTRNEQYFGPGTRLTVT.

V is TRBV5-1 and J is TRBJ1-2; TRBD1 is a possible D gene (5 bases). Germline loops: CDR1 SGHRS, CDR2 YFSETQ. The V end lost 6 bases, the J end lost 2 bases, and 8 bases lay between the germline ends. The CDR3 is 12 amino acids. The CDR3 sequence is CASNGGNYGYTF. The DNA of the CDR3 is TGCGCCAGCAACGGGGGAAACTATGGCTACACCTTC.

The genes are TRBV7-2 and TRBJ2-3, with D possibly being TRBD1 (5 bases). The CDR3 is 15 residues long. Looked up from germline, CDR1 is SGHTA and CDR2 is FQGNSA. V was trimmed by 7 bases and J by 1 base, leaving 15 bases between them. The CDR3 DNA sequence: TGTGCCAGCATCAAACTACAGACAGGCACAGATACGCAGTATTTT. Translated: CASIKLQTGTDTQYF.

This clone was detected a few times. The genes are TRBV5-4 and TRBJ1-1, with 7 positions matching TRBD1. Germline CDR1 SGHNT, CDR2 YYREEE (reference sequence). The CDR3 runs to 15 residues. J was trimmed by 7 bases and V by 4 bases; bases with no gene match: 13. CDR3 amino acids: CASSADLTGIDEAFF. CDR3 nucleotides: TGTGCCAGCAGCGCGGATTTGACAGGGATTGATGAAGCTTTCTTT.

In this sample, this clone turned up a few times. J is TRBJ1-1 and V is TRBV7-2, with D unclear. The CDR3 runs to 14 residues. Trimming removed 5 bases at V and 1 base at J, with 11 bases between. From germline, CDR1 is SGHTA and CDR2 FQGNSA. The CDR3 sequence is CASSPWQRNTEAFF. CDR3 DNA: TGTGCCAGCAGCCCGTGGCAGAGGAACACTGAAGCTTTCTTT.

The V gene is TRBV9, the J gene TRBJ2-1; TRBD1 might be the D (5 bases). This CDR3 contains 17 residues. Germline loops: CDR1 SGDLS, CDR2 YYNGEE. V lost 0 bases to trimming and J lost 5 bases, with 18 bases between them. CDR3 amino acids: CASSVGSPGPANNEQFF. The CDR3 nucleotides read TGTGCCAGCAGCGTAGGGTCCCCAGGGCCAGCTAACAATGAGCAGTTCTTC. The full variable domain, rest sourced from reference TRBV9 and TRBJ2-1, is DSGVTQTPKHLITATGQRVTLRCSPRSGDLSVYWYQQSLDQGLQFLIQYYNGEERAKGNILERFSAQQFPDLHSELNLSSLELGDSALYFCASSVGSPGPANNEQFFGPGTRLTVL.

The chain uses TRBV5-1 and TRBJ2-7; unclear D gene. The CDR3 loop spans 13 amino acids. V was shortened by 4 bases and J by 5 bases, with 13 bases between the two germline ends. CDR1 and CDR2 (germline): SGHRS, YFSETQ. The CDR3 region is CASSPRVADEQYF. The CDR3 DNA sequence: TGCGCCAGCAGCCCCCGAGTAGCAGACGAGCAGTACTTC.

This clone occurred once. The genes are TRBV5-8 and TRBJ1-1; D remains ambiguous. Trimming removed 2 bases at V and 8 bases at J, with 7 bases between. Germline lookup yields CDR1 SGHTS and CDR2 YDEGEE. The CDR3 loop spans 11 amino acids. CDR3 in DNA: TGTGCCAGCAGCTTCCTAGTGGAAGCTTTCTTT. This translates into CASSFLVEAFF.

The genes are TRBV19 and TRBJ2-4; TRBD1 aligns across 9 bases. Trimming at V came to 3 bases and at J to 7 bases, leaving 10 bases not matched to a gene. The CDR3 is 16 residues long. Germline loops: CDR1 LNHDA, CDR2 SQIVND (reference sequence). CDR3 nucleotide sequence: TGTGCCAGTAGTATCCTCCGGGACAGGGATGCGAACATTCAGTACTTC. Translation: CASSILRDRDANIQYF.

As to this clone: The same CDR3 arises from other DNA sequences in this sample as well. The chain links TRBV5-5 to TRBJ1-5, with D perhaps TRBD1 (5 bases). Germline CDR1 SGHKS, CDR2 YYEKEE (reference sequence). V was clipped by 3 bases and J by 2 bases, with 9 bases between them. The CDR3 is 14 amino acids. The CDR3 coding sequence is TGTGCCAGCAGCTGGGGGACGGGCAATCAGCCCCAGCATTTT. This sequence encodes CASSWGTGNQPQHF.